This TCR beta chain was observed in a study of blood T cell repertoires in COVID-19. About the research overall: The United States, Italy and Spain were the sources of the acute and convalescent COVID-19 samples.

Seattle enrolled patients during active infection and tracked them longitudinally. This CDR3 comprises 15 residues. Germline values: CDR1 GTSNPN, CDR2 SVGIG (reference sequence). The ends lost 5 bases at V and 2 bases at J; junction bases unmatched: 10. Some clones are missing from TCRdb's copy, which holds only in-frame ones; the method was immunoSEQ multiplex PCR. Of 200,000 to 250,000 clones in the sample, around 90% are singletons; the top ten hold 2% to 3%. The chain joins TRBV30 to TRBJ2-7; 9 nucleotides match TRBD1. The specimen was peripheral blood. The sequence came from a man in his thirties or forties with COVID-19, enrolled during active disease. CDR3 bases: TGTGCCTGGCTTCCAGGGGACAGGGTTCCCTACGAGCAGTACTTC. Protein: CAWLPGDRVPYEQYF.